This T cell receptor (beta chain) emerged from a study of T cell repertoires in cytomegalovirus infection. Study-wide context: HLA-B-restricted CMV epitopes that are well studied were used alongside recently identified HLA-C-restricted ones. The study, taken as a whole, reports: Cumulative public TCR beta family frequency identified CMV carriers with the relevant HLA. Dominating the ex vivo response were HLA-C-restricted CMV-specific TCR beta clonotypes.

To note about this clonotype: The antigen is undetermined. Mismatch with germline at one junction end may stem from a read error.

Germline V gene lookup returns CDR1 LNHDA and CDR2 SQIVND (reference sequence). CDR3 size: 15 residues. One entry per CDR3 protein results from TCRdb running MiXCR on the reads. Of 45,000 to 50,000 distinct CDR3 sequences listed, about 21% are singletons. This sequence was found in a human donor in good health (CMV status not recorded). Some clones in this sample may be carry-over from other donors' samples. Sample: CD8+ T cells from cultured PBMCs, taken from culture after CMV antigen stimulation. The rearrangement links TRBV19 to TRBJ2-3; D is perhaps TRBD2 (7 bases). CDR3 sequence reads: CASSIEAGATATQYF. As DNA, the CDR3 is TGTGCCAGTAGTATAGAGGCGGGGGCGACAGCTACGCAGTATTTT.